Below are 12 T cell receptor beta chains sequenced from a single sample in a study of blood T cell repertoires in COVID-19. Method: immunoSEQ multiplex PCR; TCRdb's copy keeps in-frame clones and lacks some. The repertoire consists of some 310,000 clones, with almost 90% occurring once and the leading ten covering approximately 2.9%. What was sequenced was peripheral blood. All receptors derive from a woman aged 25-40 years with COVID-19, enrolled during active disease.

The rearrangement uses TRBV7-2 and TRBJ2-5, with TRBD1 as a possible D gene (5 bases). V was shortened by 8 bases and J by 0 bases, with 10 bases between the two germline ends. This CDR3 region has 13 residues. Germline V lookup: CDR1 SGHTA, CDR2 FQGNSA. DNA for the CDR3: TGTGCCAGCGGAAACAGGTACCAAGAGACCCAGTACTTC. Translating gives CASGNRYQETQYF.

The chain couples TRBV6-5 to TRBJ1-3; D not certain. Germline values: CDR1 MNHEY, CDR2 SVGAGI. CDR3 length: 14 residues. With 0 bases removed from V and 4 bases from J, the gap between germline ends came to 7 bases. CDR3 sequence (DNA): TGTGCCAGCAGTTACTCGGTTCGGGGAAACACCATATATTTT. It encodes CASSYSVRGNTIYF.

This clone has a handful of counts. This chain links TRBV2 with TRBJ1-5; no clear D gene. The germline V and J ends were trimmed by 6 bases and 3 bases, with 12 bases remaining between them. Per the germline V gene, CDR1 is SNHLY and CDR2 is FYNNEI. The CDR3 consists of 14 residues. The CDR3: CASRGSTINQPQHF. The CDR3 nucleotides read TGTGCCAGCAGGGGTAGTACTATCAATCAGCCCCAGCATTTT.

Here the CDR3 DNA reads TGCAGCGTCGATCCCCGGGACAGGGGATACACTGAAGCTTTCTTT. As protein: CSVDPRDRGYTEAFF. The chain links TRBV29-1 to TRBJ1-1; 10 bases match TRBD1. V dropped 6 bases and J dropped 3; count of bases not matched to a gene: 10. This CDR3 has 15 amino acids. Germline V gives CDR1 SQVTM, CDR2 ANQGSEA.

This chain joins TRBV19 and TRBJ2-7, with TRBD1 matching 9 bases. CDR3 length equals 15 residues. Germline CDR1 is LNHDA and CDR2 is SQIVND (reference sequence). The V gene end was trimmed by 5 bases and the J gene end by 3 bases; junction bases not matched to a gene: 8. The CDR3 is CASSLNRQGGYEQYF. CDR3 sequence (DNA): TGTGCCAGTAGTTTAAACCGACAGGGGGGCTACGAGCAGTACTTC.

This clone has just a few counts. The rearrangement uses TRBV5-1 and TRBJ2-3, with a weak D call TRBD2 (5 bases). Deletions cut 4 bases from V and 0 bases from J, with 15 bases between. Germline V gene data show CDR1 as SGHRS and CDR2 as YFSETQ. The CDR3 runs to 16 residues. The CDR3 here is CASSEPGSRSTDTQYF. The CDR3 DNA reads TGCGCCAGCAGCGAACCGGGATCCCGAAGCACAGATACGCAGTATTTT.

The chain has TRBV2 and TRBJ2-1; D is ambiguous. Trimming removed 7 bases from V and 0 bases from J, with 13 bases in between. The CDR3 length is 15 residues. In germline, CDR1 is SNHLY, CDR2 FYNNEI. CDR3 in amino acids: CASNLAFSSYNEQFF. Here the CDR3 DNA reads TGTGCCAGCAATCTCGCCTTTAGCTCCTACAATGAGCAGTTCTTC.

The J gene is TRBJ1-1, the V gene TRBV30, with D perhaps matching TRBD1 (5 bases). The CDR3 covers 13 residues. V was trimmed by 2 bases and J by 7 bases, leaving 14 bases between them. The germline gives CDR1 GTSNPN, CDR2 SVGIG (reference sequence). The CDR3 protein is CAWSPGGASEAFF. The CDR3 DNA sequence: TGTGCCTGGAGTCCCGGGGGAGCGAGTGAAGCTTTCTTT.

This rearrangement joins TRBV11-2 to TRBJ1-6, with unresolved D. This CDR3 has 15 residues. From germline, CDR1 is SGHAT and CDR2 FQNNGV. Trimming cost V 5 bases and J 4 bases, with 12 bases left between them. The CDR3: CASSNGWQYNSPLHF. CDR3 nucleotides: TGTGCCAGCAGCAACGGGTGGCAGTATAATTCACCCCTCCACTTT.

CDR3 amino acids: CASSKAQGSDSPLHF. The DNA of the CDR3 is TGCGCCAGCAGCAAAGCACAGGGGTCAGATTCACCCCTCCACTTT. V usage is TRBV5-1 and J usage is TRBJ1-6; the match to TRBD1 covers 7 bases. This CDR3 is built from 15 residues. The V and J ends lost 4 bases and 8 bases, in that order; junction bases with no gene match: 9. Per the germline V gene, CDR1 is SGHRS and CDR2 is YFSETQ.

This clone has more than one count but fewer than ten. The rearrangement uses TRBV5-1 and TRBJ2-2; possible D gene TRBD1, 6 bases. Trimming took 5 bases from V and 0 from J, leaving 14 bases between them. This CDR3 has 16 residues. Looked up from germline, CDR1 is SGHRS and CDR2 is YFSETQ. CDR3 sequence (DNA): TGCGCCAGCAGGGACACAGGGAACGCGAACACCGGGGAGCTGTTTTTT. It encodes CASRDTGNANTGELFF.

V usage is TRBV3-1 (or the pseudogene TRBV3-2) and J usage is TRBJ2-2; 16 bases are shared with TRBD2. Germline CDR1 LGHDT, CDR2 YNNKEL (reference sequence). J lost 5 bases, V lost 4 bases, and 7 bases had no gene match. This CDR3 is 18 amino acids long. CDR3: CASSLSGTSGRGTGELFF. The CDR3 DNA reads TGTGCCAGCAGCCTCTCCGGGACTAGCGGGAGGGGAACCGGGGAGCTGTTTTTT.